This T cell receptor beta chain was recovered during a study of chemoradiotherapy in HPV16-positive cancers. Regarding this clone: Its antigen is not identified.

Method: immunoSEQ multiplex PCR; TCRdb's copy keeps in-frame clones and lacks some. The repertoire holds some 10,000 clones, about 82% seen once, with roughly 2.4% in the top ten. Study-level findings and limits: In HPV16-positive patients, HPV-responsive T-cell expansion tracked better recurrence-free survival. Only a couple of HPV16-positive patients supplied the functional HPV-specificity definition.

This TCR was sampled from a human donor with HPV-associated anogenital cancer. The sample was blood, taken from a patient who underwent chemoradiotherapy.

The CDR3 nucleotides read TGTGCCAGTAGCCCGGGACAGAATAAAAACATTCAGTACTTC. Translated: CASSPGQNKNIQYF. The chain uses TRBV19 and TRBJ2-4, with 7 bases identical to TRBD1. The germline gives CDR1 LNHDA, CDR2 SQIVND (reference sequence). After removal of 6 bases from V and 4 bases from J, the junction contained 6 bases not matched to a gene. The CDR3 length is 14 residues.